A single sample is the source of the 30 T cell receptor beta chains below, sequenced in a study of PD-1 blockade in classical Hodgkin lymphoma. Brentuximab vedotin exposure varied, and every patient relapsed after autologous stem cell transplantation. Assay used: immunoSEQ multiplex PCR; TCRdb lists only in-frame clones, some missing. The profile covers roughly 7,000 clones, with approximately 84% appearing a single time and 30% to 40% taken by the ten largest. Sequenced material: peripheral blood mononuclear cells (PBMCs), taken at baseline. The receptor source for this set is a human donor with classical Hodgkin lymphoma.

The chain couples TRBV7-2 to TRBJ1-2; tentative D call: TRBD1 (5 bases). From germline, CDR1 is SGHTA and CDR2 FQGNSA. V gave up 1 base and J gave up 8 bases, with 17 bases separating them. The CDR3 runs 15 residues. In DNA, the CDR3 is TGTGCCAGCAGCTTAGGGGGGTCCTCACCTGGGGGCTACACCTTC. This translates into CASSLGGSSPGGYTF.

V and J are TRBV19 and TRBJ2-4; D gene uncertain. The CDR3 length is 16 residues. Trimming took off 1 base at V and 0 bases at J, with 10 bases between the two ends. Per the germline V gene, CDR1 is LNHDA and CDR2 is SQIVND (reference sequence). In DNA, the CDR3 is TGTGCCAGTAGTATAGTTGGGCGATTAGCCAAAAACATTCAGTACTTC. Encoded protein: CASSIVGRLAKNIQYF.

This clone was seen just once. The chain couples TRBV10-3 to TRBJ2-7; 9 bases map to TRBD1. V trimming: 5 bases; J trimming: 5 bases; junction bases outside the gene matches: 7. The CDR3 is made up of 14 amino acids. The germline CDR1 and CDR2 sequences are ENHRY and SYGVKD. The CDR3 reads CAISTGQGLDEQYF. The CDR3 DNA reads as TGTGCCATCAGTACGGGACAGGGATTGGACGAGCAGTACTTC.

This clone came up a few times. The rearrangement links TRBV15 to TRBJ2-5; a weak D match, TRBD1 (6 bases). Germline V gene data show CDR1 as LNHNV and CDR2 as YYDKDF (reference sequence). The CDR3 loop spans 15 amino acids. V was cut by 3 bases and J by 0 bases, with 11 bases left in between. Here the CDR3 DNA reads TGTGCCACCAGCAGGGGGGCCCTTTACCAAGAGACCCAGTACTTC. This sequence encodes CATSRGALYQETQYF.

V gene TRBV2 combines with J gene TRBJ2-3, with D possibly TRBD2 on 6 matching bases. This CDR3 region has 14 residues. Per germline, CDR1 SNHLY and CDR2 FYNNEI. V was pared by 4 bases and J by 2 bases, with 10 bases between. Here the CDR3 DNA reads TGTGCCAGCAGTGTCTCTAGCGCCACAGATACGCAGTATTTT. Its protein product is CASSVSSATDTQYF.

CDR3 loop: CASSDLVANEQFF. CDR3 DNA sequence: TGCGCCAGCAGTGACCTAGTTGCCAATGAGCAGTTCTTC. The chain couples TRBV10-1 to TRBJ2-1; D not resolved. CDR1 is WNHNN and CDR2 is SYGVQD in the germline V gene (reference sequence). V lost 3 bases and J 6 bases, leaving 9 bases between the germline ends. The CDR3 sequence is 13 residues long.

The chain recombines TRBV14 with TRBJ2-1; D tentatively reads TRBD1 or TRBD2 (5 bases each). The CDR3 has 15 amino acids. The V end lost 0 bases, the J end lost 6 bases, and 12 bases lay between the germline ends. The germline gives CDR1 SGHDN, CDR2 FVKESK. The CDR3 DNA reads TGTGCCAGCAGCCAAGATAAGGGGAGAACCAATGAGCAGTTCTTC. It encodes CASSQDKGRTNEQFF.

This clone is medium-sized by share. The chain combines TRBV27 with TRBJ2-3; weak D call: TRBD2 (5 bases). The germline gives CDR1 MNHEY, CDR2 SMNVEV (reference sequence). V shed 1 base and J shed 0 bases, with 8 bases lying between them. This CDR3 spans 15 amino acids. CDR3: CASSLWGDSTDTQYF. The CDR3 nucleotides are TGTGCCAGCAGTTTATGGGGAGACAGCACAGATACGCAGTATTTT.

The V and J genes are TRBV7-9 and TRBJ2-3, with D unresolved. V gave up 5 bases and J gave up 0 bases, with 12 bases separating them. CDR1 is SEHNR, CDR2 FQNEAQ, per germline (reference sequence). This CDR3 has 15 amino acids. CDR3 sequence (DNA): TGTGCCAGCAGCGCAGACGGCCGTAGCACAGATACGCAGTATTTT. It specifies CASSADGRSTDTQYF.

By share, this clone ranks as medium-sized. The chain is built from TRBV5-1 and TRBJ2-1, with D maybe TRBD2 (5 bases). CDR1 is SGHRS, CDR2 YFSETQ, per germline. The CDR3 is 17 amino acids. V lost 0 bases and J 3 bases, leaving 16 bases between the germline ends. CDR3 sequence (DNA): TGCGCCAGCAGCTTGGCCGGGGTAGCTGACTTCTACAATGAGCAGTTCTTC. It is translated as CASSLAGVADFYNEQFF.

The J gene is TRBJ1-2, the V gene TRBV7-9; no firm D call. The CDR3 covers 13 residues. CDR1 and CDR2 from the germline V gene are SEHNR and FQNEAQ (reference sequence). V lost 1 base to trimming and J lost 0 bases, with 3 bases between them. The CDR3 reads CASSLEANYGYTF. The CDR3 bases are TGTGCCAGCAGCTTAGAGGCTAACTATGGCTACACCTTC.

The chain combines TRBV29-1 with TRBJ2-5, with D unclear. The germline V gene has CDR1 SQVTM and CDR2 ANQGSEA. V gave up 0 bases and J gave up 3 bases, with 8 bases separating them. The CDR3 spans 13 residues. In DNA, the CDR3 is TGCAGCGTTGAAGATGGATCTAAAGAGACCCAGTACTTC. The encoded protein is CSVEDGSKETQYF. The variable domain in full, with the rest retrieved from reference TRBV29-1 and TRBJ2-5, is SAVISQKPSRDICQRGTSLTIQCQVDSQVTMMFWYRQQPGQSLTLIATANQGSEATYESGFVIDKFPISRPNLTFSTLTVSNMSPEDSSIYLCSVEDGSKETQYFGPGTRLLVL.

This chain uses TRBV19 with TRBJ2-1; 7 bases map to TRBD1. CDR3 size: 14 residues. Losses at the gene ends were 5 bases for V and 4 bases for J; bases not matched to a gene: 5. The germline gives CDR1 LNHDA, CDR2 SQIVND (reference sequence). This chain's CDR3 is CASSPRDSYNEQFF. CDR3 bases: TGTGCCAGTAGTCCCCGGGACAGTTACAATGAGCAGTTCTTC.

The chain links TRBV30 to TRBJ1-1; D not resolved. Trimming removed 1 base from V and 3 bases from J, with 9 bases in between. The CDR3 totals 13 residues. Germline V gene lookup returns CDR1 GTSNPN and CDR2 SVGIG (reference sequence). This chain's CDR3 is CAWSGVRDTEAFF. DNA of the CDR3: TGTGCCTGGAGTGGAGTACGGGACACTGAAGCTTTCTTT. The full variable domain, with the rest looked up from reference TRBV30 and TRBJ1-1, is SQTIHQWPATLVQPVGSPLSLECTVEGTSNPNLYWYRQAAGRGLQLLFYSVGIGQISSEVPQNLSASRPQDRQFILSSKKLLLSDSGFYLCAWSGVRDTEAFFGQGTRLTVV.

This chain links TRBV6-5 with TRBJ2-7; TRBD2 agrees at 8 bases. V was clipped by 4 bases and J by 6 bases; unmatched bases: 8. CDR3 size: 14 residues. CDR1 is MNHEY and CDR2 is SVGAGI in the germline V gene. The CDR3 DNA reads TGTGCCAGCAGTTGGACTAGCAGCTTGTCCGAGCAGTACTTC. It is translated as CASSWTSSLSEQYF.

The CDR3 DNA follows: TGCAGTGCTGACATGACCTACGAGCAGTACTTC. This gives the protein CSADMTYEQYF. J is TRBJ2-7 and V is TRBV20-1, with D uncertain. From germline, CDR1 is DFQATT and CDR2 SNEGSKA (reference sequence). V was pared by 5 bases and J by 2 bases, with 7 bases between. This CDR3 has 11 amino acids.

The chain uses TRBV7-2 and TRBJ2-4; D not resolved. The CDR3 is 16 residues long. CDR1 SGHTA and CDR2 FQGNSA come from the germline V gene. Trimming shortened V by 1 base and J by 1 base, and 11 bases separated the two germline ends. CDR3 in amino acids: CASSLVGFTAKNIQYF. The CDR3 region has the DNA TGTGCCAGCAGCTTAGTGGGGTTTACGGCCAAAAACATTCAGTACTTC. The full variable domain, in which reference TRBV7-2 and TRBJ2-4 provide the parts outside the CDR3, is GAGVSQSPSNKVTEKGKDVELRCDPISGHTALYWYRQSLGQGLEFLIYFQGNSAPDKSGLPSDRFSAERTGGSVSTLTIQRTQQEDSAVYLCASSLVGFTAKNIQYFGAGTRLSVL.

This clone occurred once. The chain is built from TRBV7-9 and TRBJ1-2; 10 nucleotides agree with TRBD1. The germline gives CDR1 SEHNR, CDR2 FQNEAQ (reference sequence). With V trimmed by 5 bases and J by 5 bases, 5 bases remained unmatched. The CDR3 extends over 14 amino acids. The CDR3 region has the DNA TGTGCCAGCAGCCGCAAGGGACAGGGGTATGGCTACACCTTC. Its protein is CASSRKGQGYGYTF.

The V gene is TRBV7-9, the J gene TRBJ2-2, with 10 bases aligning to TRBD1. The V and J ends lost 4 bases and 4 bases, in that order; junction bases with no gene match: 6. The germline V gene has CDR1 SEHNR and CDR2 FQNEAQ (reference sequence). This CDR3 region has 16 residues. As DNA, the CDR3 is TGTGCCAGCAGCTCAAGACAGGGGGCTGGCACCGGGGAGCTGTTTTTT. Amino acids: CASSSRQGAGTGELFF. Full variable domain (missing parts from reference TRBV7-9 and TRBJ2-2): DTGVSQNPRHKITKRGQNVTFRCDPISEHNRLYWYRQTLGQGPEFLTYFQNEAQLEKSRLLSDRFSAERPKGSFSTLEIQRTEQGDSAMYLCASSSRQGAGTGELFFGEGSRLTVL.

This chain joins TRBV7-9 and TRBJ2-1; 9 bases map to TRBD2. The ends lost 5 bases at V and 12 bases at J; junction bases unmatched: 8. The CDR3 has 13 residues. CDR1 and CDR2 from the germline V gene are SEHNR and FQNEAQ (reference sequence). CDR3 loop: CASSLHSGSSQFF. The CDR3, as DNA: TGTGCCAGCAGCCTCCATAGCGGGAGCTCGCAGTTCTTC. The whole variable domain, remainder taken from reference TRBV7-9 and TRBJ2-1, is DTGVSQNPRHKITKRGQNVTFRCDPISEHNRLYWYRQTLGQGPEFLTYFQNEAQLEKSRLLSDRFSAERPKGSFSTLEIQRTEQGDSAMYLCASSLHSGSSQFFGPGTRLTVL.

The chain carries TRBV10-2 and TRBJ2-3; TRBD1 aligns across 7 bases. Germline V gives CDR1 WSHSY, CDR2 SAAADI. With V trimmed by 10 bases and J by 1 base, 8 bases remained unmatched. The CDR3 is 14 residues long. DNA for the CDR3: TGCGCCACCAGACAGGGTCAAGGCACAGATACGCAGTATTTT. Translation gives CATRQGQGTDTQYF.

This clone turned up a few times. The chain recombines TRBV21-1 with TRBJ2-4; the DNA was not used to check the table's D call, TRBD1. TRBV21-1 is a pseudogene locus. CDR3 length: 14 residues. The CDR3 region is CASSRQASRNIQYF. DNA of the CDR3: TGTGCCAGCAGCCGCCAGGCCAGCAGAAACATTCAGTACTTC.

This chain links TRBV5-8 with TRBJ2-1; 16 bases line up with TRBD2. CDR1 and CDR2 (germline): SGHTS, YDEGEE. The CDR3 extends over 19 amino acids. Losses at the gene ends were 0 bases for V and 0 bases for J; bases not matched to a gene: 3. CDR3 region: CASSLAGLAGGNSYNEQFF. The CDR3 DNA reads as TGTGCCAGCAGCTTGGCGGGACTAGCGGGGGGGAACTCCTACAATGAGCAGTTCTTC.

The rearrangement joins TRBV21-1 to TRBJ2-2; the table calls TRBD1, which could not be checked here. TRBV21-1 has pseudogene status. This CDR3 is 14 amino acids long. The CDR3 reads CAGTGTGPAGELFF. In nucleotides, the CDR3 is TGTGCCGGCACCGGGACAGGGCCGGCCGGGGAGCTGTTTTTT.

This clone was counted only a few times. The chain uses TRBV18 and TRBJ1-5; D call uncertain. Germline CDR1 and CDR2: KGHSH and LQKENI. V gave up 0 bases and J gave up 2 bases, with 5 bases separating them. The CDR3 contains 14 residues. CDR3 in amino acids: CASSPPSGNQPQHF. In DNA, the CDR3 is TGTGCCAGCTCACCACCGAGTGGCAATCAGCCCCAGCATTTT.

V is TRBV30 and J is TRBJ1-5; TRBD1 agrees at 7 bases. CDR3 length: 15 residues. Per germline, CDR1 GTSNPN and CDR2 SVGIG (reference sequence). Losses at the gene ends were 2 bases for V and 3 bases for J; bases not matched to a gene: 7. CDR3 sequence (DNA): TGTGCCTGGAGTAGTCCGGGACAGTTCAATCAGCCCCAGCATTTT. It translates to CAWSSPGQFNQPQHF.

The chain has TRBV29-1 and TRBJ2-5; D may be TRBD2 (5 bases). This CDR3 is built from 15 residues. CDR1 is SQVTM and CDR2 is ANQGSEA in the germline V gene. Deletions cut 0 bases from V and 1 base from J, with 12 bases between. The DNA of the CDR3 is TGCAGCGTTGAAGATCCGGGAAACTTCCAAGAGACCCAGTACTTC. Translation gives CSVEDPGNFQETQYF. Variable domain in full (rest from reference TRBV29-1 and TRBJ2-5): SAVISQKPSRDICQRGTSLTIQCQVDSQVTMMFWYRQQPGQSLTLIATANQGSEATYESGFVIDKFPISRPNLTFSTLTVSNMSPEDSSIYLCSVEDPGNFQETQYFGPGTRLLVL.

The genes are TRBV7-2 and TRBJ1-2; TRBD1 agrees at 8 bases. The CDR3 covers 17 residues. Per the germline V gene, CDR1 is SGHTA and CDR2 is FQGNSA. J lost 4 bases, V lost 3 bases, and 13 bases had no gene match. CDR3 sequence: CASSFPKYGQGTYGYTF. Written as DNA, the CDR3 is TGTGCCAGCAGCTTCCCCAAATACGGACAGGGAACCTATGGCTACACCTTC.

V is TRBV11-2 and J is TRBJ2-2; TRBD2 matches at 7 bases. Germline trimming cut 4 bases from V and 0 bases from J; bases unmatched to any gene: 14. This CDR3 comprises 19 residues. Germline V CDR1 and CDR2: SGHAT, FQNNGV. As DNA, the CDR3 is TGTGCCAGCAGCTCCCCCATGCCTAGCGGAGGGGCGAACACCGGGGAGCTGTTTTTT. Residues: CASSSPMPSGGANTGELFF.

The chain combines TRBV30 with TRBJ2-7; 10 bases are a match to TRBD2. The germline gives CDR1 GTSNPN, CDR2 SVGIG (reference sequence). The CDR3 has 13 amino acids. Germline trimming cut 3 bases from V and 7 bases from J; bases unmatched to any gene: 6. The CDR3 loop reads CAWRASGSGEQYF. The CDR3 DNA reads as TGTGCCTGGAGAGCTAGCGGGAGCGGTGAGCAGTACTTC.